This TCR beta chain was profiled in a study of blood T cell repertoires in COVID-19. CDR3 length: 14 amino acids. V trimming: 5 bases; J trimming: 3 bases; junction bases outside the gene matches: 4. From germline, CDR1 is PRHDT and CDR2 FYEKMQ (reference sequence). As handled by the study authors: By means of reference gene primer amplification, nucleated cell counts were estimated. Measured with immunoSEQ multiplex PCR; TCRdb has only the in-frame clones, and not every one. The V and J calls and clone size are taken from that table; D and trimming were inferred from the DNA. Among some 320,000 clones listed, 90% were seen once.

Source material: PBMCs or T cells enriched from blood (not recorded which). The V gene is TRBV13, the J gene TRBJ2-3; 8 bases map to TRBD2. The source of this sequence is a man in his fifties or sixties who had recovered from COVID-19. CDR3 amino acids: CASSRSGGTDTQYF. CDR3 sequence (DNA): TGTGCCAGCAGCAGAAGCGGGGGTACAGATACGCAGTATTTT.